This T cell receptor beta chain was sequenced in a study of blood T cell repertoires in COVID-19. The wider study: Samples taken during acute and convalescent COVID-19 were collected in the United States, Italy and Spain. Sources were T cells, B-cell-depleted T cells, or PBMCs; the material itself was cDNA or gDNA.

The V segment lost 5 bases and the J segment 7 bases; nucleotides outside the gene matches: 9. The CDR3 extends over 14 amino acids. Germline assignment: CDR1 SGHNT and CDR2 YENEEA. In the authors' workflow: For nucleated cells, counts were estimated from reference gene primer amplification. The assay was immunoSEQ multiplex PCR, and TCRdb's table has in-frame clones only and misses some. That table gives V, J and clone size, and the DNA gave D and trimming. The profile shows over 70,000 clones, roughly 82% of them singletons. V usage is TRBV11-3 and J usage is TRBJ2-5, with 8 bases identical to TRBD2. Sequences were obtained from peripheral blood. The source of this sequence is a man between 60 and 75 years old with acute or convalescent COVID-19. The CDR3: CASSPGGGEGTQYF. DNA for the CDR3: TGTGCCAGCAGCCCCGGGGGGGGCGAAGGGACCCAGTACTTC.